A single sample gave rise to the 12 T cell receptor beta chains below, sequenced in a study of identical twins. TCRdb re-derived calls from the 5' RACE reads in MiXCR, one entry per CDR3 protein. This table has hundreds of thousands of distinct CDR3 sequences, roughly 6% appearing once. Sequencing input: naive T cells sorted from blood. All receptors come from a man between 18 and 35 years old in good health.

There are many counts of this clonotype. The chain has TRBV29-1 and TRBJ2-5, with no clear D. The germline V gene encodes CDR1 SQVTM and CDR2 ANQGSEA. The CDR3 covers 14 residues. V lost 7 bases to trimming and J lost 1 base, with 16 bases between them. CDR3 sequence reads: CSGSHGSAQETQYF. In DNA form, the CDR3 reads TGCAGCGGAAGTCATGGGTCAGCCCAAGAGACCCAGTACTTC.

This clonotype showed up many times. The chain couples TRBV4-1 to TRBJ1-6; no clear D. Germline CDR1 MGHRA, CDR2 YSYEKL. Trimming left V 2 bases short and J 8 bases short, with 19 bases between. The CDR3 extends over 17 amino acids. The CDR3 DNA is TGCGCCAGCAGCCAACCCCGATCTAAAGCGAGAGATTCACCCCTCCACTTT. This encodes CASSQPRSKARDSPLHF.

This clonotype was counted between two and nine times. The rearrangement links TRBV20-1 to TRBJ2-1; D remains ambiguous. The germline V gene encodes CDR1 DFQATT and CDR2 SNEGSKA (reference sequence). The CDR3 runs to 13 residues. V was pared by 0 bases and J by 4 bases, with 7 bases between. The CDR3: CSARDEIYNEQFF. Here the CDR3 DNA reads TGCAGTGCTAGAGATGAGATTTACAATGAGCAGTTCTTC.

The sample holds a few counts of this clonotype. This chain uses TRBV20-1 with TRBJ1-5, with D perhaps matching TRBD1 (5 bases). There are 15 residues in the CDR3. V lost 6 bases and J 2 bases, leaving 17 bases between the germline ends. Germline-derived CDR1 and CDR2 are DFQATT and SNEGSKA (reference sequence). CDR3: CSAARQGKGNQPQHF. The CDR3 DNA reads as TGCAGTGCCGCCCGTCAGGGAAAAGGCAATCAGCCCCAGCATTTT.

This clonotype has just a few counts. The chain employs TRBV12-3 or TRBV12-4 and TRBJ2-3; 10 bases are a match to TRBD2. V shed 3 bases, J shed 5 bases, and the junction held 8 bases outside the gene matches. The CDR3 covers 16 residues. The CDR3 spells CASSFGLAGEGDTQYF. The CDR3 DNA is TGTGCCAGCAGTTTTGGCCTAGCGGGAGAGGGAGATACGCAGTATTTT.

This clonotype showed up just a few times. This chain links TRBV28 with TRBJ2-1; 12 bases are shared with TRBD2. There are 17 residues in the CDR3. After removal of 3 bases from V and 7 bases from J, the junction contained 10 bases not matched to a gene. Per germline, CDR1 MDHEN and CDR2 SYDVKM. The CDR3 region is CASSFPPSTSGSNEQFF. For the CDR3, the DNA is TGTGCCAGCAGTTTCCCCCCCTCGACTAGCGGGAGTAATGAGCAGTTCTTC.

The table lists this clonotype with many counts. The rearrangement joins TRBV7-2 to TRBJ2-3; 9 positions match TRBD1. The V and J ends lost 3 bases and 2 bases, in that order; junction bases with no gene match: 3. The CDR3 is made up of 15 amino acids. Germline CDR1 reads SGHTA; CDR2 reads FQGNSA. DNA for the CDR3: TGTGCCAGCAGCTTCCGGGACAGGGTCACAGATACGCAGTATTTT. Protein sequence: CASSFRDRVTDTQYF.

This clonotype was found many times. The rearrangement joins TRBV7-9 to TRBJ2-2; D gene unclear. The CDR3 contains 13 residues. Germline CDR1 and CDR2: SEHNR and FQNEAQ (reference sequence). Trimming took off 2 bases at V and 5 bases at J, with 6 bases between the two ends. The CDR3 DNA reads TGTGCCAGCAGCTTATTTTCGACCGGGGAGCTGTTTTTT. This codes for CASSLFSTGELFF.

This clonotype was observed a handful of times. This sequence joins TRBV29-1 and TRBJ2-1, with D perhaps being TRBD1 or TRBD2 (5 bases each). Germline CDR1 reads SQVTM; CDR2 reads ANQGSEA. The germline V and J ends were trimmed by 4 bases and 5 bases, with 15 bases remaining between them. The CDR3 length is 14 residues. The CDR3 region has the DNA TGCAGCGTTGGGGAATGGGGGTTACACAATGAGCAGTTCTTC. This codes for CSVGEWGLHNEQFF.

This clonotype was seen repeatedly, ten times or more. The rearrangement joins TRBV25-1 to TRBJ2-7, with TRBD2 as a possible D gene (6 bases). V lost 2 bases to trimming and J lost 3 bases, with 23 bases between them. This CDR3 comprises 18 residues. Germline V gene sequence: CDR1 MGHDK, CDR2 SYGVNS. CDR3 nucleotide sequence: TGTGCCAGCAGTGAAGGCTTACGGGAGAGCCCGGGAAACTACGAGCAGTACGTC. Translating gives CASSEGLRESPGNYEQYV.

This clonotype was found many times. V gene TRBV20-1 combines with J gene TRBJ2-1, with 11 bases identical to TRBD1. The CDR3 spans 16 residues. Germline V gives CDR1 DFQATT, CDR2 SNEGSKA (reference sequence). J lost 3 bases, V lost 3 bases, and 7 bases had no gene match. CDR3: CSASYGTGGFYNEQFF. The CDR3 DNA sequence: TGCAGTGCTAGCTACGGGACAGGGGGATTCTACAATGAGCAGTTCTTC.

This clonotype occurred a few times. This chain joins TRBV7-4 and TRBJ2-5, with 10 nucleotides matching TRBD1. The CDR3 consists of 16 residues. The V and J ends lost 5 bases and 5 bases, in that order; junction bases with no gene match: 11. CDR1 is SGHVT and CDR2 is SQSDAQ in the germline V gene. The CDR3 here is CASSRVRDRGYETQYF. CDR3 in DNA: TGTGCCAGCAGCCGAGTGCGGGACAGGGGATATGAGACCCAGTACTTC.